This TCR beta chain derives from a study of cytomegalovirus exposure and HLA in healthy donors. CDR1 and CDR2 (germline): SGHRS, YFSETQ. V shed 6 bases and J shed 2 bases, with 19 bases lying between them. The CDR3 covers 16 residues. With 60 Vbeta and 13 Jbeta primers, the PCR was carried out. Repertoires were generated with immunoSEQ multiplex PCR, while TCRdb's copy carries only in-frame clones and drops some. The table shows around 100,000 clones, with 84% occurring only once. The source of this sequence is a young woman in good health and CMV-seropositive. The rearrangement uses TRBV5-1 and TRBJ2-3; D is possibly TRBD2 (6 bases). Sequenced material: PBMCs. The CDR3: CASIPVPGVATDTQYF. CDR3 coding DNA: TGCGCCAGCATTCCGGTACCGGGGGTAGCCACAGATACGCAGTATTTT.